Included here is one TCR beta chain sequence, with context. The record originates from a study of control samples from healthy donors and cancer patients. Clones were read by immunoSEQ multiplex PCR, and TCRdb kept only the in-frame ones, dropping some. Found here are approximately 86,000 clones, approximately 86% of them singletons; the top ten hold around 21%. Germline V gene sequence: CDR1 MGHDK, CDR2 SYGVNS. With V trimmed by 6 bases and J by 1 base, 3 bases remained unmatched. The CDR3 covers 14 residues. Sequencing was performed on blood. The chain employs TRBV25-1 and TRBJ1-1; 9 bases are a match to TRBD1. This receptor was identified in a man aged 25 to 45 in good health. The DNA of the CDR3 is TGTGCCAGCAGAGGACAGGGGCAGAACACTGAAGCTTTCTTT. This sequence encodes CASRGQGQNTEAFF.